This T cell receptor beta chain is from a study of metastatic and nonmetastatic thyroid tumors. Points from the study as a whole: TCR beta diversity was reportedly significantly higher in malignant thyroid tumors than benign nodules, in blood and tumor.

No patient received treatment before thyroid surgery. Germline V gives CDR1 LGHDT, CDR2 YNNKEL (reference sequence). The V and J ends lost 1 base and 1 base, in that order; junction bases with no gene match: 1. This CDR3 spans 15 amino acids. This clone was detected ten times or more. Antigen: not known. TCRdb re-clonotyped the PCR reads through MiXCR. The sample carries approximately 20,000 clones, roughly 14% recorded once. The sample consisted of tumor tissue. The rearrangement uses TRBV3-1 and TRBJ1-5, with 7 nucleotides matching TRBD1. The sequence derives from a female donor with papillary thyroid cancer or a benign thyroid nodule (not recorded which). Some clones in this sample may be carry-over from other donors' samples. In nucleotides, the CDR3 is TGTGCCAGCAGCCAAGCGACAGGGAGCAATCAGCCCCAGCATTTT. As protein: CASSQATGSNQPQHF.